This entry lists 28 T cell receptor beta chains sequenced from one sample in a study of blood T cell repertoires in COVID-19. Profiled with immunoSEQ multiplex PCR; TCRdb holds only in-frame clones, not every one. The sample holds around 50,000 clones, 88% seen once. The material sequenced was peripheral blood. These receptors were taken from a middle-aged man with active COVID-19.

This chain connects TRBV7-3 to TRBJ2-1, with TRBD2 identical over 10 bases. Germline V gene data show CDR1 as SGHTA and CDR2 as FQGTGA. The ends lost 5 bases at V and 5 bases at J; junction bases unmatched: 6. The CDR3 length is 15 residues. The CDR3 is CASSPGTSVDNEQFF. The CDR3 nucleotides read TGTGCCAGCAGCCCTGGGACTAGCGTCGACAATGAGCAGTTCTTC.

V gene TRBV9 combines with J gene TRBJ1-1, with D perhaps matching TRBD1 (6 bases). This CDR3 is built from 18 residues. In germline, CDR1 is SGDLS, CDR2 YYNGEE. V was trimmed by 3 bases and J by 3 bases, leaving 24 bases between them. CDR3 in DNA: TGTGCCAGCAGCGCCTCGACTCAGGCGGGTGGGGGCCACACTGAAGCTTTCTTT. Encoded protein: CASSASTQAGGGHTEAFF.

The chain recombines TRBV6-1 with TRBJ1-5; TRBD1 aligns across 9 bases. With 3 bases clipped from V and 4 bases from J, the junction kept 7 bases outside the gene matches. This CDR3 region has 16 residues. The germline V gene has CDR1 MNHNS and CDR2 SASEGT. The CDR3, as DNA: TGTGCCAGCAGTGATCCCCGGGACAGGGCTAATCAGCCCCAGCATTTT. It specifies CASSDPRDRANQPQHF.

The CDR3 DNA sequence: TGTGCCAGCAGTTACTCGGAGGGGCCCTACGAGCAGTACTTC. Translating gives CASSYSEGPYEQYF. The rearrangement links TRBV6-6 to TRBJ2-7; maybe TRBD2 (6 bases). The CDR3 covers 14 residues. CDR1 MNHNY and CDR2 SVGAGI come from the germline V gene (reference sequence). V was cut by 0 bases and J by 2 bases, with 8 bases left in between.

This rearrangement joins TRBV24-1 to TRBJ2-7; possibly TRBD1 for D (5 bases). The CDR3 spans 13 residues. Per the germline V gene, CDR1 is KGHDR and CDR2 is SFDVKD. Trimming pared 9 bases from V and 5 bases from J, leaving 16 bases between. The CDR3 sequence: CATPPWQGHEQYF. The CDR3 DNA is TGTGCCACCCCCCCCTGGCAGGGCCACGAGCAGTACTTC.

The chain couples TRBV29-1 to TRBJ2-7; the D is unclear. The V end was cut by 4 bases, the J end by 6 bases, with 7 bases between. The CDR3 extends over 10 amino acids. The germline CDR1 and CDR2 sequences are SQVTM and ANQGSEA. CDR3 loop: CSVGTGEQYF. The CDR3 region has the DNA TGCAGCGTTGGTACTGGCGAGCAGTACTTC.

V is TRBV5-6 and J is TRBJ2-5, with TRBD2 identical over 8 bases. With V trimmed by 4 bases and J by 2 bases, 7 bases remained unmatched. From germline, CDR1 is SGHDT and CDR2 YYEEEE. This CDR3 has 15 residues. CDR3 nucleotides: TGTGCCAGCAGCCAGGGACTAGAGTGGCAAGAGACCCAGTACTTC. It translates to CASSQGLEWQETQYF.

The chain is built from TRBV5-4 and TRBJ1-6; maybe TRBD1 (6 bases). The CDR3 totals 18 residues. V was cut by 1 base and J by 5 bases, with 19 bases left in between. In germline, CDR1 is SGHNT, CDR2 YYREEE (reference sequence). The CDR3 loop is CASSLNVQSQGDNSPLHF. Here the CDR3 DNA reads TGTGCCAGCAGCTTGAACGTCCAATCACAGGGTGATAATTCACCCCTCCACTTT. Supplemented by reference TRBV5-4 and TRBJ1-6, the full variable domain reads ETGVTQSPTHLIKTRGQQVTLRCSSQSGHNTVSWYQQALGQGPQFIFQYYREEENGRGNFPPRFSGLQFPNYSSELNVNALELDDSALYLCASSLNVQSQGDNSPLHFGNGTRLTVT.

V gene TRBV3-1 (or the pseudogene TRBV3-2) combines with J gene TRBJ2-3; perhaps TRBD1 as D (6 bases). Germline lookup yields CDR1 LGHDT and CDR2 YNNKEL (reference sequence). This CDR3 has 14 residues. With 2 bases removed from V and 5 bases from J, the gap between germline ends came to 11 bases. CDR3 in amino acids: CASSQTSGEDTQYF. The CDR3 nucleotides are TGTGCCAGCAGCCAAACGTCAGGGGAAGATACGCAGTATTTT.

This chain connects TRBV9 to TRBJ2-7, with D uncertain. Trimming cost V 0 bases and J 7 bases, with 11 bases left between them. Germline-derived CDR1 and CDR2 are SGDLS and YYNGEE. The CDR3 has 13 amino acids. The CDR3 nucleotides read TGTGCCAGCAGCGTAGGGTCCGGTTGGGAGCAGTACTTC. It encodes CASSVGSGWEQYF. The complete variable domain, with remaining parts taken from reference TRBV9 and TRBJ2-7, reads DSGVTQTPKHLITATGQRVTLRCSPRSGDLSVYWYQQSLDQGLQFLIQYYNGEERAKGNILERFSAQQFPDLHSELNLSSLELGDSALYFCASSVGSGWEQYFGPGTRLTVT.

In regard to this clone: Other DNA sequences in the same sample also yield this CDR3. The chain couples TRBV5-1 to TRBJ2-6; tentative D call: TRBD1 (6 bases). V was trimmed by 0 bases and J by 2 bases, leaving 6 bases between them. Germline-derived CDR1 and CDR2 are SGHRS and YFSETQ. This CDR3 spans 15 amino acids. The CDR3 coding sequence is TGCGCCAGCAGCTTGGGGGGGCCTGGGGCCAACGTCCTGACTTTC. Translated, it gives CASSLGGPGANVLTF. Full variable domain (rest looked up from reference TRBV5-1 and TRBJ2-6): KAGVTQTPRYLIKTRGQQVTLSCSPISGHRSVSWYQQTPGQGLQFLFEYFSETQRNKGNFPGRFSGRQFSNSRSEMNVSTLELGDSALYLCASSLGGPGANVLTFGAGSRLTVL.

The table lists this clone with a few counts. J is TRBJ1-3 and V is TRBV16; 8 bases line up with TRBD1. Germline values: CDR1 KGHSY, CDR2 FQNENV. This CDR3 is 16 amino acids long. After removal of 7 bases from V and 0 bases from J, the junction contained 8 bases not matched to a gene. This chain's CDR3 is CASKRGTGPSGNTIYF. In DNA, the CDR3 is TGTGCCAGCAAACGAGGGACAGGCCCCTCTGGAAACACCATATATTTT.

The V call is TRBV7-9, the J call TRBJ2-3; D may be TRBD1 (5 bases). Germline values: CDR1 SEHNR, CDR2 FQNEAQ (reference sequence). V dropped 5 bases and J dropped 8 bases, with 8 bases sitting between them. The CDR3 has 11 amino acids. The CDR3 protein is CASSPDITQYF. Written as DNA, the CDR3 is TGTGCCAGCAGCCCGGACATTACGCAGTATTTT.

The V call is TRBV6-1, the J call TRBJ2-7, with a weak D call TRBD1 (5 bases). The CDR3 runs to 12 residues. V lost 2 bases to trimming and J lost 5 bases, with 7 bases between them. From germline, CDR1 is MNHNS and CDR2 SASEGT. The CDR3 bases are TGTGCCAGCAGTGAATGGGGCAACGAGCAGTACTTC. Translated: CASSEWGNEQYF.

This chain uses TRBV3-1 (or the pseudogene TRBV3-2) with TRBJ2-6; no firm D call. Germline values: CDR1 LGHDT, CDR2 YNNKEL (reference sequence). With 2 bases removed from V and 4 bases from J, the gap between germline ends came to 6 bases. The CDR3 length is 14 residues. The CDR3 reads CASSQQRGANVLTF. CDR3 nucleotide sequence: TGTGCCAGCAGCCAACAGAGGGGGGCCAACGTCCTGACTTTC.

The J gene is TRBJ1-2, the V gene TRBV19; D gene unclear. Germline V gives CDR1 LNHDA, CDR2 SQIVND (reference sequence). V lost 7 bases to trimming and J lost 4 bases, with 10 bases between them. The CDR3 length is 12 residues. CDR3 sequence (DNA): TGTGCCAGTACTAACGAGGGCTATGGCTACACCTTC. Translated, it gives CASTNEGYGYTF.

V gene TRBV5-1 combines with J gene TRBJ2-7, with 8 bases matching TRBD2. The CDR3 runs to 14 residues. With V trimmed by 4 bases and J by 6 bases, 9 bases remained unmatched. Germline V gives CDR1 SGHRS, CDR2 YFSETQ. CDR3 protein: CASSPSGRKGEQYF. As DNA, the CDR3 is TGCGCCAGCAGCCCAAGCGGGAGAAAGGGCGAGCAGTACTTC.

The CDR3 reads CASSPTGSREQYF. The CDR3 DNA reads as TGTGCCAGCTCGCCCACAGGGTCGAGGGAGCAGTACTTC. V gene TRBV18 combines with J gene TRBJ2-7; possibly TRBD1 for D (6 bases). Looked up from germline, CDR1 is KGHSH and CDR2 is LQKENI. CDR3 length: 13 amino acids. V lost 6 bases, J lost 7 bases, and 16 bases lay in between.

The gene calls are TRBV24-1 and TRBJ1-5, with D hard to call. The CDR3 loop spans 14 amino acids. V shed 3 bases and J shed 3 bases, with 8 bases lying between them. Germline CDR1 is KGHDR and CDR2 is SFDVKD. The DNA of the CDR3 is TGTGCCACCAGTGATGCGAATTTCAATCAGCCCCAGCATTTT. The encoded protein is CATSDANFNQPQHF.

The chain is built from TRBV10-2 and TRBJ2-5, with 9 positions matching TRBD2. Germline CDR1 and CDR2: WSHSY and SAAADI. The CDR3 sequence is 14 residues long. V lost 9 bases and J lost 1; bases outside the gene matches: 6. The CDR3 loop reads CASSLTSGQETQYF. CDR3 nucleotides: TGCGCCAGTTCATTGACTAGCGGCCAAGAGACCCAGTACTTC.

The V call is TRBV11-1, the J call TRBJ2-3; 10 nucleotides match TRBD2. The trim removed 2 bases at V and 0 bases at J, leaving 2 bases unmatched. Germline assignment: CDR1 SGHAT and CDR2 FQDESV (reference sequence). CDR3 length: 16 residues. The CDR3 sequence: CASSLLAGASTDTQYF. DNA of the CDR3: TGTGCCAGCAGCTTACTAGCGGGGGCTAGCACAGATACGCAGTATTTT.

This clone came up once. The chain employs TRBV3-1 (or the pseudogene TRBV3-2) and TRBJ2-3; D possibly corresponds to TRBD2 (5 bases). Trimming took 4 bases from V and 6 from J, leaving 14 bases between them. The CDR3 contains 14 residues. Germline CDR1 reads LGHDT; CDR2 reads YNNKEL (reference sequence). The CDR3 is CASSPDRGLDTQYF. In nucleotides, the CDR3 is TGTGCCAGCAGCCCCGATCGGGGTCTGGATACGCAGTATTTT.

CDR3 DNA: TGTGCCACCAGTGATCCCGACAGGGGAGAGCAGTTCTTC. Translating it yields CATSDPDRGEQFF. This chain links TRBV24-1 with TRBJ2-1, with 8 bases that match TRBD1. Trimming at V came to 3 bases and at J to 10 bases, leaving 4 bases not matched to a gene. CDR3 length: 13 residues. The germline gives CDR1 KGHDR, CDR2 SFDVKD.

The chain uses TRBV10-3 and TRBJ2-6, with 11 bases fitting TRBD1. CDR3 length: 17 amino acids. Unmatched junction bases numbered 4, after V lost 6 bases and J lost 0 bases. The germline CDR1 and CDR2 sequences are ENHRY and SYGVKD. The CDR3 spells CAIRGDRGYSGANVLTF. The CDR3 DNA reads TGTGCCATCAGGGGGGACAGGGGGTACTCTGGGGCCAACGTCCTGACTTTC.

In its sample, this clone was seen once. The V gene is TRBV25-1, the J gene TRBJ1-3, with D possibly matching TRBD1 (5 bases). This CDR3 is 15 amino acids long. V was pared by 1 base and J by 6 bases, with 13 bases between. Germline assignment: CDR1 MGHDK and CDR2 SYGVNS. The CDR3 sequence: CASSELGLTSNTIYF. The CDR3 DNA follows: TGTGCCAGCAGTGAATTGGGGCTGACTTCAAACACCATATATTTT.

J is TRBJ1-3 and V is TRBV6-5; no clear D gene. Trimming stripped 7 bases from V and 4 bases from J, with 17 bases between. The CDR3 covers 15 residues. Germline V gene lookup returns CDR1 MNHEY and CDR2 SVGAGI. CDR3 region: CASIAPGRLGNTIYF. CDR3 nucleotides: TGTGCCAGCATAGCTCCCGGCCGCTTAGGAAACACCATATATTTT.

The rearrangement joins TRBV5-4 to TRBJ2-3, with TRBD2 identical over 11 bases. CDR1 is SGHNT, CDR2 YYREEE, per germline (reference sequence). The CDR3 has 16 amino acids. Trimming cost V 3 bases and J 4 bases; bases outside gene matches: 7. The CDR3 is CASSWGLAGGADTQYF. In nucleotides, the CDR3 is TGTGCCAGCAGCTGGGGGCTAGCGGGAGGCGCAGATACGCAGTATTTT. The complete variable domain, with remaining parts taken from reference TRBV5-4 and TRBJ2-3, reads ETGVTQSPTHLIKTRGQQVTLRCSSQSGHNTVSWYQQALGQGPQFIFQYYREEENGRGNFPPRFSGLQFPNYSSELNVNALELDDSALYLCASSWGLAGGADTQYFGPGTRLTVL.

The gene calls are TRBV7-3 and TRBJ2-3; possible D gene TRBD2, 6 bases. Trimming shortened V by 3 bases and J by 10 bases, and 11 bases separated the two germline ends. The CDR3 is 12 residues long. Germline V gene sequence: CDR1 SGHTA, CDR2 FQGTGA. The CDR3 nucleotides are TGTGCCAGCAGCTTGGCTGGGGAGGCGCAGTATTTT. Its translation is CASSLAGEAQYF.